This T cell receptor (beta chain) was sequenced in a study of CD8 T cells in Susac syndrome. Per the germline V gene, CDR1 is SNHLY and CDR2 is FYNNEI. The germline V and J ends were trimmed by 7 bases and 10 bases, with 2 bases remaining between them. This CDR3 has 8 amino acids. Random hexamers served to reverse transcribe roughly 0.45 to 1 ug RNA. TCRdb itself ran the immunoSEQ multiplex PCR reads through MiXCR, one entry per CDR3 protein. The table lists under 200,000 distinct CDR3 sequences, approximately 95% of them singletons. TCR beta sequencing covered blood CD8+ and CD4+ T cells. Sequenced sample: CD8+ T cells from PBMCs. This sequence originates from a human donor with multiple sclerosis. The chain couples TRBV2 to TRBJ2-1; D is ambiguous. CDR3: CASIEQFF. The CDR3 bases are TGTGCCAGCATCGAGCAGTTCTTC.